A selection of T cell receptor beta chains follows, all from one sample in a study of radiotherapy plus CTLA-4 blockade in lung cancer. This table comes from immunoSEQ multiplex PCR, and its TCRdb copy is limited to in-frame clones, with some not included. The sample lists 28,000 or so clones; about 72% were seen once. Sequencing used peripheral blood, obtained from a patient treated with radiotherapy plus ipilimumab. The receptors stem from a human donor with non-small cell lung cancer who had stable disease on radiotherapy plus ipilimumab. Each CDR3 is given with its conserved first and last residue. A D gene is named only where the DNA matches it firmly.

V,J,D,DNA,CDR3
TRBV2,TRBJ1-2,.,TGTGCCAGCAGTCGGAGAAAAGAAAACTATGGCTACACCTTC,CASSRRKENYGYTF
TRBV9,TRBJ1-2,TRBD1,TGTGCCAGCAGCCCAAGTCCCGGGACAGGAAACTATGGCTACACCTTC,CASSPSPGTGNYGYTF
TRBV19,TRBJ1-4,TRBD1,TGTGCCAGTAGTCTGGGACAGCGAGATGAAAAACTGTTTTTT,CASSLGQRDEKLFF
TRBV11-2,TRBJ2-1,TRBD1,TGTGCCAGCAGCTTACGGGACAGGGGGAACAATGAGCAGTTCTTC,CASSLRDRGNNEQFF
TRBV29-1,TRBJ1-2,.,TGCAGCGTAGATGACTATAACTATGGCTACACCTTC,CSVDDYNYGYTF
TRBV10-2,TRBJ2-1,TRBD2,TGCGCCAGCAGGGCTGGCGGGGGGGCTTATGAGCAGTTCTTC,CASRAGGGAYEQFF
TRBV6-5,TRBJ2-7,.,TGTGCCAGCAGTAGGGACTCCTACTACGAGCAGTACTTC,CASSRDSYYEQYF
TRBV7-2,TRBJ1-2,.,TGTGCCAGCAGCTTAGTCGCGCAGGGAAACTATGGCTACACCTTC,CASSLVAQGNYGYTF
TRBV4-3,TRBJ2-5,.,TGCGCCAGCAGCCAAGATACCACGATGGGGGAGACCCAGTACTTC,CASSQDTTMGETQYF
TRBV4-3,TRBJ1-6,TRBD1,TGCGCCAGCAGGGACAGGGCGAGCTCCTATAATTCACCCCTCCACTTT,CASRDRASSYNSPLHF
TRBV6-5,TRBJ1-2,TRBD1,TGTGCCAGCAGCCCGGGACAGCTCTATGGCTACACCTTC,CASSPGQLYGYTF
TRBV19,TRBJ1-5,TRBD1,TGTGCCAGTTGTCCGGGACAGGGGAATCAGCCCCAGCATTTT,CASCPGQGNQPQHF
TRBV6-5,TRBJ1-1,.,TGTGCCAGCAGTTACGCTCAGGGAGCGGCCACTGAAGCTTTCTTT,CASSYAQGAATEAFF